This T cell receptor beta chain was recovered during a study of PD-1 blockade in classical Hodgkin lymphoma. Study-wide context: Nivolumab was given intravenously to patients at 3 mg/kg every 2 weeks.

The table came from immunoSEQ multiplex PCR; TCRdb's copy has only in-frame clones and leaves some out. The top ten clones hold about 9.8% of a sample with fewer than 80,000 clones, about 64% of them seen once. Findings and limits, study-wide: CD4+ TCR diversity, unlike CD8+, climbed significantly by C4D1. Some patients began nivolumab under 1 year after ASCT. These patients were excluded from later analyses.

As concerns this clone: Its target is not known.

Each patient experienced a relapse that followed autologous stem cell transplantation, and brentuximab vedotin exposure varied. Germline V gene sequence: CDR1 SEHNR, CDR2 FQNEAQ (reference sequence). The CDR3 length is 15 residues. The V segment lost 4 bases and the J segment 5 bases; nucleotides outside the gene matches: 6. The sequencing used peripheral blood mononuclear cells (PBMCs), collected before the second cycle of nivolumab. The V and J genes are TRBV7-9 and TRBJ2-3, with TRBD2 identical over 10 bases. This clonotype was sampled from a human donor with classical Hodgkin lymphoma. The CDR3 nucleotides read TGTGCCAGCAGCTCAACTTGGACTAGCGGAGATACGCAGTATTTT. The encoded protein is CASSSTWTSGDTQYF.